This T cell receptor (beta chain) was recovered during a study of beta chain features in type 1 diabetes. Study-wide results and caveats: Shorter TCRB CDR3s, moderately but significantly so, were found in Type 1 diabetes patients in all four CD4+ subsets. With patients and controls alike, PCR might favor shorter templates to an equal degree. Patients with type 1 diabetes showed fewer VDJ junction insertions and more deletions.

Concerning this clone itself: Its antigen is undetermined. One end of the junction does not line up with germline, which may come from a read error.

cDNA synthesis used the whole RNA isolate, giving expressed TCRB sequences. Reads from naive, central memory and regulatory T cell samples averaged around 3.5 million. The data were produced by immunoSEQ multiplex PCR, yet TCRdb's version contains in-frame clones alone and is incomplete. Of fewer than 300,000 clones listed, roughly 20% were seen once; the top ten hold around 0.03%. Via CD45RO/CCR7/CD25/CD127/CD95/CD27, cells of the CD4+ naive, central memory, regulatory and stem cell-like memory subsets were sorted. The CDR3 runs to 13 residues. Germline loops: CDR1 MDHEN, CDR2 SYDVKM. The clonotype comes from a woman aged 40 to 50 with type 1 diabetes. The sample taken for sequencing was naive CD4+ T cells from blood. The chain couples TRBV28 to TRBJ2-3, with 8 bases fitting TRBD2. CDR3 DNA: TGTGCCAGCGCGGAGTTAGCGGGGAGTAGAGGGGACTTT. As protein: CASAELAGSRGDF.